The 30 T cell receptor beta chains in this list originate from one sample, sequenced in a study of blood T cell repertoires in COVID-19. The method was immunoSEQ multiplex PCR; TCRdb's version includes in-frame clones alone and lacks a portion of them. The table has hundreds of thousands of clones, around 91% seen once; the top ten hold roughly an eighth. Source material: peripheral blood. All receptors derive from a woman aged 55-70 years with acute or convalescent COVID-19.

This clone has just one count. This chain uses TRBV7-9 with TRBJ1-6; D is ambiguous. The CDR3 consists of 13 residues. The germline CDR1 and CDR2 sequences are SEHNR and FQNEAQ (reference sequence). Between the trimmed V and J ends, which lost 2 bases and 7 bases, there was a span of 6 bases. CDR3: CASSLPSNSPLHF. Here the CDR3 DNA reads TGTGCCAGCAGCTTACCTAGCAATTCACCCCTCCACTTT.

This sequence joins TRBV6-6 and TRBJ1-3; 8 bases map to TRBD1. Germline lookup yields CDR1 MNHNY and CDR2 SVGAGI (reference sequence). Trimming took 5 bases from V and 1 from J; bases not matched to a gene: 16. The CDR3 totals 19 residues. DNA for the CDR3: TGTGCCAGCAGTCCTGCTCTTGGACAGGGACCCAATTCTGGAAACACCATATATTTT. Translation: CASSPALGQGPNSGNTIYF.

This clone showed up just once. The J gene is TRBJ2-7, the V gene TRBV7-2, with 14 bases aligning to TRBD2. CDR1 and CDR2 from the germline V gene are SGHTA and FQGNSA. V was clipped by 5 bases and J by 9 bases; unmatched bases: 6. This CDR3 contains 14 residues. CDR3 sequence reads: CASSPTSGGEVQYF. The CDR3 DNA reads TGTGCCAGCAGCCCGACTAGCGGGGGGGAGGTGCAGTACTTC.

This clone was observed a single time. The genes are TRBV21-1 and TRBJ1-4. TRBV21-1 is marked as a pseudogene. The CDR3 runs 14 residues. CDR3 sequence: CASFPLAGNEKLFF. The DNA for the CDR3 is TGTGCCAGCTTTCCTTTGGCCGGGAATGAAAAACTGTTTTTT.

The DNA of the CDR3 is TGTGCCAGCAGCGTAGGGGCAGATAGCAATCAGCCCCAGCATTTT. Amino acid sequence: CASSVGADSNQPQHF. The chain joins TRBV9 to TRBJ1-5; D is unresolved. Trimming left V 0 bases short and J 0 bases short, with 7 bases between. The germline CDR1 and CDR2 sequences are SGDLS and YYNGEE. The CDR3 covers 15 residues.

The chain couples TRBV6-2 or TRBV6-3 to TRBJ2-5, with unresolved D. The CDR3 totals 15 residues. V dropped 2 bases and J dropped 0 bases, with 10 bases sitting between them. In germline, CDR1 is MNHEY, CDR2 SVGEGT. Written as DNA, the CDR3 is TGTGCCAGCAGTTACGGGCAGATCCACCAAGAGACCCAGTACTTC. The encoded protein is CASSYGQIHQETQYF.

The chain combines TRBV5-1 with TRBJ2-7; tentative D call: TRBD1 (6 bases). Germline V gene data show CDR1 as SGHRS and CDR2 as YFSETQ. V lost 4 bases and J 4 bases, leaving 9 bases between the germline ends. CDR3 size: 12 residues. CDR3: CASSPDSYEQYF. The CDR3 nucleotides read TGCGCCAGCAGCCCGGACAGTTACGAGCAGTACTTC.

The chain uses TRBV29-1 and TRBJ1-1, with TRBD1 matching 9 bases. From germline, CDR1 is SQVTM and CDR2 ANQGSEA. CDR3 size: 13 residues. Trimming at V came to 7 bases and at J to 4 bases, leaving 7 bases not matched to a gene. As DNA, the CDR3 is TGCAGCGGGGGGACAGGGCAGATCACTGAAGCTTTCTTT. This translates into CSGGTGQITEAFF.

The CDR3 loop is CASSYSWGQPNYGYTF. CDR3 DNA: TGTGCCAGCAGTTACTCCTGGGGACAGCCCAACTATGGCTACACCTTC. The V and J genes are TRBV6-5 and TRBJ1-2; TRBD1 matches 7 bases. The CDR3 has 16 residues. J gave up 2 bases and V 0 bases, and 6 bases lay outside the gene matches. Germline V CDR1 and CDR2: MNHEY, SVGAGI.

CDR3 sequence (DNA): TGCGCCAGCAGCCAAGACCCAGGGGGGATTAACTATAATTCACCCCTCCACTTT. Amino acid sequence: CASSQDPGGINYNSPLHF. The chain is built from TRBV4-1 and TRBJ1-6; TRBD1 aligns across 7 bases. Germline V gene data show CDR1 as MGHRA and CDR2 as YSYEKL. V gave up 0 bases and J gave up 3 bases; unmatched junction bases: 8. The CDR3 loop spans 18 amino acids.

The chain carries TRBV7-7 and TRBJ1-2, with TRBD1 matching 8 bases. The germline V gene encodes CDR1 SSHAT and CDR2 FNYEAQ (reference sequence). This CDR3 is built from 17 residues. With V trimmed by 6 bases and J by 0 bases, 12 bases remained unmatched. The CDR3 region is CASRLRQGSLANYGYTF. The CDR3 bases are TGTGCCAGCAGATTACGACAGGGGTCCCTAGCTAACTATGGCTACACCTTC. Supplemented by reference TRBV7-7 and TRBJ1-2, the full variable domain reads GAGVSQSPRYKVTKRGQDVTLRCDPISSHATLYWYQQALGQGPEFLTYFNYEAQPDKSGLPSDRFSAERPEGSISTLTIQRTEQRDSAMYRCASRLRQGSLANYGYTFGSGTRLTVV.

This clone was detected a few times. This rearrangement joins TRBV7-7 to TRBJ2-5, with 7 bases fitting TRBD1. CDR3 size: 16 residues. V trimming: 1 base; J trimming: 1 base; junction bases outside the gene matches: 6. Germline CDR1 and CDR2: SSHAT and FNYEAQ (reference sequence). The CDR3 sequence is CASSLGTGQSQETQYF. The DNA of the CDR3 is TGTGCCAGCAGCTTAGGGACGGGACAGAGCCAAGAGACCCAGTACTTC.

This clone was observed once. The chain couples TRBV5-1 to TRBJ1-2; 8 bases agree with TRBD1. J lost 4 bases, V lost 6 bases, and 5 bases had no gene match. This CDR3 spans 13 amino acids. Germline V gene data show CDR1 as SGHRS and CDR2 as YFSETQ. The CDR3 sequence is CASTQGAGYGYTF. CDR3 in DNA: TGCGCCAGCACCCAGGGGGCCGGCTATGGCTACACCTTC.

This chain links TRBV5-4 with TRBJ1-2, with 7 bases aligning to TRBD1. The CDR3 loop spans 13 amino acids. In germline, CDR1 is SGHNT, CDR2 YYREEE (reference sequence). J was trimmed by 5 bases and V by 1 base; bases with no gene match: 2. CDR3 loop: CASSLTGVYGYTF. The CDR3 DNA is TGTGCCAGCAGCTTGACAGGGGTTTATGGCTACACCTTC.

CDR3 in amino acids: CASSETGGADGYTF. Here the CDR3 DNA reads TGTGCCAGCAGTGAAACAGGGGGCGCGGATGGCTACACCTTC. The chain combines TRBV25-1 with TRBJ1-2, with 9 positions matching TRBD1. CDR3 length: 14 residues. Germline trimming cut 2 bases from V and 6 bases from J; bases unmatched to any gene: 4. CDR1 and CDR2 (germline): MGHDK, SYGVNS.

The gene calls are TRBV19 and TRBJ1-2; TRBD1 matches at 9 bases. This CDR3 contains 13 residues. From germline, CDR1 is LNHDA and CDR2 SQIVND (reference sequence). After removal of 6 bases from V and 1 base from J, the junction contained 0 bases not matched to a gene. The chain's CDR3 is CASRGQGNYGYTF. Written as DNA, the CDR3 is TGTGCCAGTAGGGGACAGGGTAACTATGGCTACACCTTC.

The gene calls are TRBV3-1 (or the pseudogene TRBV3-2) and TRBJ2-5; weak D call: TRBD1 (5 bases). V lost 4 bases to trimming and J lost 1 base, with 13 bases between them. The CDR3 has 15 residues. Looked up from germline, CDR1 is LGHDT and CDR2 is YNNKEL (reference sequence). CDR3 coding DNA: TGTGCCAGCAGCCTAGGGGCGGATCCCCAAGAGACCCAGTACTTC. It encodes CASSLGADPQETQYF.

The rearrangement links TRBV9 to TRBJ2-2; 8 positions agree with TRBD2. Germline trimming cut 0 bases from V and 4 bases from J; bases unmatched to any gene: 2. The CDR3 consists of 15 residues. Germline CDR1 and CDR2: SGDLS and YYNGEE. CDR3 amino acids: CASSVGGGRTGELFF. The CDR3 DNA follows: TGTGCCAGCAGCGTAGGCGGGGGGCGCACCGGGGAGCTGTTTTTT.

The chain is built from TRBV29-1 and TRBJ2-2; D is perhaps TRBD2 (5 bases). CDR3 length: 16 residues. Germline assignment: CDR1 SQVTM and CDR2 ANQGSEA. Trimming took off 3 bases at V and 0 bases at J, with 14 bases between the two ends. In DNA form, the CDR3 reads TGCAGCGTTGATTTCCCGGGGTCCTCGAACACCGGGGAGCTGTTTTTT. Translated, it gives CSVDFPGSSNTGELFF.

The chain joins TRBV6-6 to TRBJ2-7; D is possibly TRBD2 (6 bases). The CDR3 consists of 14 residues. Germline V lookup: CDR1 MNHNY, CDR2 SVGAGI (reference sequence). V was cut by 4 bases and J by 5 bases, with 15 bases left in between. CDR3 sequence reads: CASSSGGTRNEQYF. The CDR3 coding sequence is TGTGCCAGCAGTTCCGGGGGAACCAGGAACGAGCAGTACTTC.

This chain uses TRBV5-8 with TRBJ2-4; 8 bases agree with TRBD1. Per the germline V gene, CDR1 is SGHTS and CDR2 is YDEGEE. The CDR3 has 14 residues. After removal of 9 bases from V and 1 base from J, the junction contained 6 bases not matched to a gene. CDR3 bases: TGTGCCACCCAGGGGGCTTGGGCCAAAAACATTCAGTACTTC. It yields the protein CATQGAWAKNIQYF.

The V call is TRBV24-1, the J call TRBJ1-5; TRBD1 might be the D (6 bases). Trimming cost V 5 bases and J 1 base, with 11 bases left between them. The CDR3 totals 15 residues. The germline CDR1 and CDR2 sequences are KGHDR and SFDVKD. CDR3 DNA sequence: TGTGCCACCAGTGGCGGACAGCCAAGCAATCAGCCCCAGCATTTT. It encodes CATSGGQPSNQPQHF.

V usage is TRBV12-3 or TRBV12-4 and J usage is TRBJ1-2; D is perhaps TRBD1 (6 bases). Trimming took 6 bases from V and 6 from J, leaving 14 bases between them. The CDR3 runs 13 residues. CDR3 in amino acids: CASSRGQTDGYTF. The DNA for the CDR3 is TGTGCCAGCAGCCGTGGACAGACTGATGGCTACACCTTC.

The V call is TRBV14, the J call TRBJ2-7; 8 nucleotides line up with TRBD1. V was clipped by 9 bases and J by 4 bases; unmatched bases: 17. The CDR3 runs to 16 residues. CDR1 and CDR2 (germline): SGHDN, FVKESK. The CDR3 coding sequence is TGTGCCAGAACCGGGACAGGCATTCAAAGAGATTACGAGCAGTACTTC. Its protein product is CARTGTGIQRDYEQYF.

The chain is built from TRBV10-2 and TRBJ2-7, with 11 nucleotides matching TRBD2. Germline V CDR1 and CDR2: WSHSY, SAAADI. The V gene end was trimmed by 8 bases and the J gene end by 0 bases; junction bases not matched to a gene: 3. The CDR3 is 14 residues long. The CDR3 reads CASQTSGNSYEQYF. The CDR3 DNA is TGCGCCAGCCAGACTAGCGGGAACTCCTACGAGCAGTACTTC.

This chain joins TRBV7-9 and TRBJ2-5; 9 nucleotides match TRBD1. Germline lookup yields CDR1 SEHNR and CDR2 FQNEAQ (reference sequence). The V segment lost 1 base and the J segment 4 bases; nucleotides outside the gene matches: 4. The CDR3 extends over 15 amino acids. The CDR3 bases are TGTGCCAGCAGCTTAGGGACAGGGGAGGGAGAGACCCAGTACTTC. Protein: CASSLGTGEGETQYF.

With regard to this clone: Sequence at one end of the junction differs from germline and may be a read error. The chain joins TRBV6-5 to TRBJ1-1; no reliable D call. The CDR3 is 13 amino acids. Germline V gene lookup returns CDR1 MNHEY and CDR2 SVGAGI. The CDR3 sequence is CASSDSRGTEAFF. DNA for the CDR3: TGTGCCAGCAGTGACTCGCGGGGTACTGAAGCTTTCTTT.

This chain links TRBV30 with TRBJ1-5, with 10 bases matching TRBD1. Germline V gives CDR1 GTSNPN, CDR2 SVGIG (reference sequence). J lost 7 bases, V lost 6 bases, and 9 bases had no gene match. This CDR3 region has 14 residues. The CDR3 nucleotides are TGTGCCTGTTCCGGGACAGGGGAGCGGCAGCCCCAGCATTTT. Translation gives CACSGTGERQPQHF.

The chain employs TRBV27 and TRBJ2-7; the match to TRBD2 covers 12 bases. The ends lost 5 bases at V and 6 bases at J; junction bases unmatched: 11. Germline V gene lookup returns CDR1 MNHEY and CDR2 SMNVEV (reference sequence). The CDR3 contains 16 residues. The DNA of the CDR3 is TGTGCCAGCAGTCCCAAACGACTAGCGGGGGTCCGCGAGCAGTACTTC. Translation: CASSPKRLAGVREQYF.

The V gene is TRBV7-2, the J gene TRBJ2-1; 13 bases line up with TRBD2. Germline loops: CDR1 SGHTA, CDR2 FQGNSA. The CDR3 consists of 18 residues. Trimming cost V 5 bases and J 0 bases; bases outside gene matches: 7. The CDR3 region is CASSKGLAGTSSYNEQFF. The CDR3 DNA reads as TGTGCCAGCAGCAAGGGACTAGCGGGAACGAGCTCCTACAATGAGCAGTTCTTC.